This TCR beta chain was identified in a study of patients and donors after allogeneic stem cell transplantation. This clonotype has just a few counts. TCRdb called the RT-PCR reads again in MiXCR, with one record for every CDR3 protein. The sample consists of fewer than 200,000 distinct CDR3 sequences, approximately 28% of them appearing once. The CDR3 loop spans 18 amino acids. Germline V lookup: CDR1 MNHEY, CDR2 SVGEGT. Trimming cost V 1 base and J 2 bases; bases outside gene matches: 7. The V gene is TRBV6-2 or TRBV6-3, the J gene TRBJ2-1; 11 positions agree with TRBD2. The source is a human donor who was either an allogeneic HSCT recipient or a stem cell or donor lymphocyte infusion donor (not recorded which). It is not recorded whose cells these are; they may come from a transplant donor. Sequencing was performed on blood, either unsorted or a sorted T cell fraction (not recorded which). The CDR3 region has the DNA TGTGCCAGCAGTTACTTACTACCGGGACTAGCGGCCTACAATGAGCAGTTCTTC. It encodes CASSYLLPGLAAYNEQFF.